The 15 T cell receptor beta chains below all came from one sample that was sequenced in a study of cytomegalovirus exposure and HLA in healthy donors. A multiplex PCR was run with 60 Vbeta primers and 13 Jbeta primers. Only in-frame clones appear in the TCRdb table, and some are missing; sequencing was by immunoSEQ multiplex PCR. Of fewer than 200,000 clones listed, less than 90% are singletons. The source material was PBMCs. These receptors came from a man aged 50-59 years in good health and CMV-seronegative.

The V call is TRBV7-3, the J call TRBJ1-2, with 11 positions matching TRBD1. V trimming: 2 bases; J trimming: 4 bases; junction bases outside the gene matches: 6. From germline, CDR1 is SGHTA and CDR2 FQGTGA. CDR3 length: 16 residues. CDR3 loop: CASSLGGTGGIYGYTF. The CDR3 bases are TGTGCCAGCAGCTTAGGGGGGACAGGGGGAATCTATGGCTACACCTTC. Complete variable domain (other parts from reference TRBV7-3 and TRBJ1-2): GAGVSQTPSNKVTEKGKYVELRCDPISGHTALYWYRQSLGQGPEFLIYFQGTGAADDSGLPNDRFFAVRPEGSVSTLKIQRTERGDSAVYLCASSLGGTGGIYGYTFGSGTRLTVV.

This chain links TRBV6-4 with TRBJ1-6, with 8 nucleotides matching TRBD1. From germline, CDR1 is MRHNA and CDR2 SNTAGT. The CDR3 consists of 14 residues. The junction had 4 bases not matched to a gene; V was cut back by 5 bases and J by 7 bases. CDR3 sequence: CASSYGQGNSPLHF. DNA of the CDR3: TGTGCCAGCAGTTACGGACAGGGAAATTCACCCCTCCACTTT.

CDR3 bases: TGTGCCAGTACCCAGAGGACTGAAGCTTTCTTT. Amino acid sequence: CASTQRTEAFF. V and J are TRBV19 and TRBJ1-1; D unresolved. The CDR3 is made up of 11 amino acids. Per germline, CDR1 LNHDA and CDR2 SQIVND (reference sequence). Trimming stripped 7 bases from V and 5 bases from J, with 8 bases between.

The V gene is TRBV27, the J gene TRBJ1-5; possibly TRBD1 for D (6 bases). From germline, CDR1 is MNHEY and CDR2 SMNVEV (reference sequence). The V and J ends lost 6 bases and 2 bases respectively, with 14 bases between them. This CDR3 is 15 amino acids long. The CDR3 bases are TGTGCCAGCAGCTCTCTGGGGGCTGGCAATCAGCCCCAGCATTTT. Translated: CASSSLGAGNQPQHF.

The genes are TRBV6-5 and TRBJ2-1; 10 bases line up with TRBD2. This CDR3 contains 14 residues. Trimming at V came to 6 bases and at J to 6 bases, leaving 5 bases not matched to a gene. Germline CDR1 reads MNHEY; CDR2 reads SVGAGI. In nucleotides, the CDR3 is TGTGCCAGCAGCCGCAGCGGGGGGGCCAATGAGCAGTTCTTC. As protein: CASSRSGGANEQFF.

The chain couples TRBV2 to TRBJ2-3, with TRBD1 matching over 8 bases. J was trimmed by 1 base and V by 6 bases; bases with no gene match: 9. The CDR3 length is 16 residues. Per the germline V gene, CDR1 is SNHLY and CDR2 is FYNNEI. The CDR3 loop reads CASSPGQGIGTDTQYF. The CDR3 DNA reads as TGTGCCAGCAGCCCCGGACAGGGTATAGGCACAGATACGCAGTATTTT.

CDR3 DNA: TGTGCCGGCAGGTCCTCTGGAAACACCATATATTTT. This encodes CAGRSSGNTIYF. V is TRBV10-3 and J is TRBJ1-3; D unclear. V was clipped by 11 bases and J by 0 bases, with 8 bases between them. The CDR3 length is 12 residues. Germline CDR1 reads ENHRY; CDR2 reads SYGVKD.

V is TRBV9 and J is TRBJ1-4; no reliable D call. Trimming left V 0 bases short and J 3 bases short, with 12 bases between. The CDR3 has 16 amino acids. CDR1 and CDR2 from the germline V gene are SGDLS and YYNGEE. CDR3 loop: CASSVGLEWANEKLFF. CDR3 nucleotide sequence: TGTGCCAGCAGCGTAGGGTTGGAGTGGGCTAATGAAAAACTGTTTTTT.

The chain's CDR3 is CATKTDRANYGYTF. Here the CDR3 DNA reads TGTGCCACCAAGACAGACCGAGCTAACTATGGCTACACCTTC. This chain connects TRBV6-5 to TRBJ1-2; tentative D call: TRBD1 (5 bases). CDR3 length equals 14 residues. V dropped 10 bases and J dropped 0 bases, with 15 bases sitting between them. Germline-derived CDR1 and CDR2 are MNHEY and SVGAGI.

This clone has just a few counts. The rearrangement uses TRBV7-9 and TRBJ1-2; D gene uncertain. The ends were cut back, 5 bases at V and 0 bases at J, with 13 bases in the middle. The V gene's germline CDR1 is SEHNR and CDR2 FQNEAQ (reference sequence). This CDR3 region has 15 residues. In nucleotides, the CDR3 is TGTGCCAGCAGCCCCCTTGGCGGATCTAACTATGGCTACACCTTC. Encoded protein: CASSPLGGSNYGYTF.

The V and J genes are TRBV29-1 and TRBJ1-1; D gene unclear. Between the trimmed V and J ends, which lost 3 bases and 7 bases, there was a span of 18 bases. Germline CDR1 is SQVTM and CDR2 is ANQGSEA. The length of the CDR3 is 14 residues. CDR3 in amino acids: CSVDSLGRYNEAFF. CDR3 DNA: TGCAGCGTTGACTCCCTAGGGAGATATAATGAAGCTTTCTTT.

J is TRBJ1-5 and V is TRBV6-5; D is unclear. Trimming cost V 5 bases and J 6 bases, with 8 bases left between them. Germline V gene lookup returns CDR1 MNHEY and CDR2 SVGAGI. This CDR3 has 12 amino acids. Here the CDR3 DNA reads TGTGCCAGCAGTAACCCAGGTCAGCCCCAGCATTTT. Translating it yields CASSNPGQPQHF.

The rearrangement joins TRBV12-5 to TRBJ2-1, with TRBD2 matching 10 bases. This CDR3 has 17 amino acids. In germline, CDR1 is LGHNT, CDR2 FRNRAP. The J segment lost 7 bases and the V segment lost 5 bases, leaving 14 bases of the junction unmatched. The CDR3 DNA reads as TGTGCTAGTGGTCCCGACCTACTAGCGGGGACGTGGAATGAGCAGTTCTTC. Its protein is CASGPDLLAGTWNEQFF.

The chain joins TRBV27 to TRBJ1-1, with 8 positions matching TRBD1. The CDR3 is made up of 14 amino acids. Per the germline V gene, CDR1 is MNHEY and CDR2 is SMNVEV (reference sequence). V trimming: 5 bases; J trimming: 11 bases; junction bases outside the gene matches: 13. The CDR3 here is CASSPGVSTGVAFF. The CDR3 DNA reads TGTGCCAGCAGTCCAGGGGTGTCGACAGGGGTTGCTTTCTTT.

This sequence joins TRBV5-8 and TRBJ2-7, with TRBD1 identical over 8 bases. This CDR3 region has 12 residues. V shed 3 bases and J 4 bases; nucleotides not matched to a gene: 0. Germline CDR1 reads SGHTS; CDR2 reads YDEGEE. The CDR3 is CASSWTGYEQYF. For the CDR3, the DNA is TGTGCCAGCAGCTGGACAGGGTACGAGCAGTACTTC. Full variable domain (rest looked up from reference TRBV5-8 and TRBJ2-7): EAGVTQSPTHLIKTRGQQATLRCSPISGHTSVYWYQQALGLGLQFLLWYDEGEERNRGNFPPRFSGRQFPNYSSELNVNALELEDSALYLCASSWTGYEQYFGPGTRLTVT.